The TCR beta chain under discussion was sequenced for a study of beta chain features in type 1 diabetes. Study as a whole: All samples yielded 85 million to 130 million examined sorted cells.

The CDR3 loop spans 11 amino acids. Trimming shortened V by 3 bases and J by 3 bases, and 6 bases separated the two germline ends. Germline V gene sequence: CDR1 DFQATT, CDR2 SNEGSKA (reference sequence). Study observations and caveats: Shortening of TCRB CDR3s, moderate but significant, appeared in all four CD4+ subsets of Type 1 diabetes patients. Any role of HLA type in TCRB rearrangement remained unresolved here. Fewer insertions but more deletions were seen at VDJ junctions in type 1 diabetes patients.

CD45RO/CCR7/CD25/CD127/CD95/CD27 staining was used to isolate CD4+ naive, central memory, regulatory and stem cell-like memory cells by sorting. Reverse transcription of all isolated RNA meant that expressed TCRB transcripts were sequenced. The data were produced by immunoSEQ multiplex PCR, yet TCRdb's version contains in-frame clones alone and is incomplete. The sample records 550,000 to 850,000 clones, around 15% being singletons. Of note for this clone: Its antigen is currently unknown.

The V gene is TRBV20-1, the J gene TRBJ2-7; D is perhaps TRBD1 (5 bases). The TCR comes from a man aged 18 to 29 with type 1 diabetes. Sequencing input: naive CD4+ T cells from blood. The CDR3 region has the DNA TGCAGTGCTAGTAGGGGCTACGAGCAGTACTTC. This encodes CSASRGYEQYF.